This record looks at one T cell receptor beta chain sequence and its context. How the authors handled the data: The authors estimated nucleated cell counts from reference gene primer amplification. Measured with immunoSEQ multiplex PCR; TCRdb has only the in-frame clones, and not every one. V, J and clone size derive from that table, while D and trimming were established from the DNA sequence. The profile shows some 330,000 clones, approximately 88% of them singletons. The sample comes from a study of blood T cell repertoires in COVID-19. Study summary: Acute and convalescent COVID-19 specimens originated in the United States, Italy and Spain. PBMCs, B-cell-depleted T cells, or T cells were the source of the cDNA or gDNA that made up the material.

The CDR3 length is 15 residues. Trimming removed 3 bases from V and 0 bases from J, with 9 bases in between. Germline V lookup: CDR1 KGHSH, CDR2 LQKENI. This receptor was obtained from a woman in her 50s with active or convalescent COVID-19. Sequences were obtained from peripheral blood. The chain couples TRBV18 to TRBJ2-1; perhaps TRBD1 as D (5 bases). The CDR3 sequence is CASSPMDISYNEQFF. The CDR3 DNA follows: TGTGCCAGCTCACCGATGGACATCTCCTACAATGAGCAGTTCTTC.